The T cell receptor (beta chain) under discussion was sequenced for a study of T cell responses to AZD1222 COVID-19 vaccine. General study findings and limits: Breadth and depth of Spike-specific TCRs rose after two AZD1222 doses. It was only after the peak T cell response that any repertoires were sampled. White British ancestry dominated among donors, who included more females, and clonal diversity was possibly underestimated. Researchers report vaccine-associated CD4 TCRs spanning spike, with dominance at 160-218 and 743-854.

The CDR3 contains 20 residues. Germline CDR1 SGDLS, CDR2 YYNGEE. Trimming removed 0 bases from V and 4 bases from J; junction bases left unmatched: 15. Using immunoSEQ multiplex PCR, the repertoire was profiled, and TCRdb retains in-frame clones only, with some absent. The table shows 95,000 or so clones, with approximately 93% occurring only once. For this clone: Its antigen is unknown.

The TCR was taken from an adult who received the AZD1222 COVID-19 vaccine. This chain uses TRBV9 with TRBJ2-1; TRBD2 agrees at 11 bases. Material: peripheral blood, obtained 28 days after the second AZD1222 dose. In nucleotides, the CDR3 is TGTGCCAGCAGCGTAGGAGCCCGGGGGCGCGGGACTAGCGGATACAATGAGCAGTTCTTC. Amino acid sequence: CASSVGARGRGTSGYNEQFF.